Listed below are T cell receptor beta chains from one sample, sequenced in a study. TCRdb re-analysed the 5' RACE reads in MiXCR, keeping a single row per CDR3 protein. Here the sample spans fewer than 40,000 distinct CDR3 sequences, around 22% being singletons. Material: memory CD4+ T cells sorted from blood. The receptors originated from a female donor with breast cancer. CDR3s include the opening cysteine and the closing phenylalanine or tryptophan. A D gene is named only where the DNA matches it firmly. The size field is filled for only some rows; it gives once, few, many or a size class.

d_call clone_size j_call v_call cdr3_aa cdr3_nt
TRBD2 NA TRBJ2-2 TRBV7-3 CASSLGGTWELFF TGTGCCAGCAGCTTGGGGGGGACCTGGGAGCTGTTCTTT
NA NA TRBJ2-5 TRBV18 CASSADQETQYF TGTGCCAGCTCAGCCGACCAAGAGACCCAGTACTTC
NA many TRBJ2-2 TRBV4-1 CASSHNRANGELFF TGCGCCAGCAGCCATAACAGGGCGAACGGGGAGCTGTTTTTT
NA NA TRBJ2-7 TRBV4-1 CASSHRSPSYERYF TGCGCCAGCAGCCACCGCAGTCCCTCCTACGAGCGGTACTTC
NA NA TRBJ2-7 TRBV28 CASSHSSLYEQYF TGTGCCAGCAGTCATTCCTCGCTCTACGAGCAGTACTTC
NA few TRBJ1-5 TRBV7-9 CASSFSGGAGSNQPQHF TGTGCCAGCAGCTTTAGTGGGGGGGCTGGAAGCAATCAGCCCCAGCATTTT
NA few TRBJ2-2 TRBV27 CAIRGNTGELFF TGTGCCATACGGGGAAACACCGGGGAGCTGTTTTTT
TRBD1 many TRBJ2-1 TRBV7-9 CASSHATDRFNEQFF TGTGCCAGCAGCCATGCGACGGACAGGTTTAATGAGCAGTTCTTC
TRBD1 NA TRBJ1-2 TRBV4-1 CASSQETGYYGYTF TGCGCCAGCAGCCAAGAGACAGGGTACTATGGCTACACCTTC
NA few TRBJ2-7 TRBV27 CASRTYGGSASYEQYF TGTGCCAGCAGAACGTACGGGGGTAGCGCCTCCTACGAGCAGTACTTC
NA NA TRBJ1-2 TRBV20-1 CSARGDYGYTF TGCAGTGCTAGGGGGGACTATGGCTACACCTTC
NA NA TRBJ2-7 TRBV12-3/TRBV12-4 CASADGYRSYEQYF TGTGCCAGCGCAGACGGATACCGCTCCTACGAGCAGTACTTC
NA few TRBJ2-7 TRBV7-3 CASSLSMGGSSYEQYF TGTGCCAGCAGCTTATCGATGGGCGGAAGCTCCTACGAGCAGTACTTC
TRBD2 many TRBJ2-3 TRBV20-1 CSARDLSGGASDTQYF TGCAGTGCTAGAGATCTCAGCGGGGGGGCCTCAGATACGCAGTATTTT
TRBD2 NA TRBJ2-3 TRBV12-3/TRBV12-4 CASSVGGTEDTQYF TGTGCCAGCAGCGTCGGGGGGACGGAAGATACGCAGTATTTT
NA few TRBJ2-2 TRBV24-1 CATSDAGRAGSFRTGELFF TGTGCCACCAGTGATGCCGGTCGGGCAGGAAGTTTCAGGACCGGGGAGCTGTTTTTT
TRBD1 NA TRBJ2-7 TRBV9 CASSGGGQGSYEQYF TGTGCCAGCAGCGGAGGGGGACAGGGGTCGTACGAGCAGTACTTC
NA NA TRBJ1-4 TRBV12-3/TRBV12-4 CASSPGVATNEKLFF TGTGCCAGCAGCCCAGGGGTTGCAACTAATGAAAAACTGTTTTTT
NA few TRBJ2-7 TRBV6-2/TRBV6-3 CASSSWGSSYEQYF TGTGCCAGCAGCAGCTGGGGATCATCCTACGAGCAGTACTTC
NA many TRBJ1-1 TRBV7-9 CASSFPGWTEAFF TGTGCCAGCAGCTTCCCCGGGTGGACTGAAGCTTTCTTT
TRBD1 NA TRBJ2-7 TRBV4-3 CASSLTQGAIYEQYF TGCGCCAGCAGCCTAACTCAGGGGGCGATCTACGAGCAGTACTTC
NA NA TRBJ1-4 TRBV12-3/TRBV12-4 CASSLWGANEKLFF TGTGCCAGCAGTTTATGGGGGGCTAATGAAAAACTGTTTTTT
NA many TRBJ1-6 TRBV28 CASSPVGSYNSPLHF TGTGCCAGCAGCCCGGTCGGCTCCTATAATTCACCCCTCCACTTT
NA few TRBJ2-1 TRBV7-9 CASSDRNEQFF TGTGCCAGCAGCGACAGGAATGAGCAGTTCTTC
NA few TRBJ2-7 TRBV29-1 CSVVGQGGHEQYF TGCAGCGTTGTAGGGCAGGGCGGGCACGAGCAGTACTTC
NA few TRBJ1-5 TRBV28 CASSLLQGRDQPQHF TGTGCCAGCAGTTTATTACAGGGACGGGATCAGCCCCAGCATTTT
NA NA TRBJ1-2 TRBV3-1 CASSQRPTGIYGYTF TGTGCCAGCAGCCAAAGGCCGACAGGAATCTATGGCTACACCTTC
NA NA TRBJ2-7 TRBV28 CASSWSGGEQYF TGTGCCAGCAGTTGGTCTGGGGGCGAGCAGTACTTC
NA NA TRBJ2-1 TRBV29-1 CSVPEPSGLYNEQFF TGCAGCGTTCCCGAACCCTCGGGACTGTACAATGAGCAGTTCTTC